This T cell receptor beta chain was sequenced for a study of blood T cell repertoires in COVID-19. Study-level background: COVID-19 samples, acute and convalescent, were from the United States, Italy and Spain. PBMCs, B-cell-depleted T cells, or T cells were the source of the cDNA or gDNA that made up the material.

Per the original methods: The assay estimated nucleated cells by amplifying reference gene primers. The repertoire was sequenced with immunoSEQ multiplex PCR; TCRdb's copy has only in-frame clones and lacks some. That table is the source of V, J and clone size, and D and trimming were worked out from the DNA. Among 100,000 to 150,000 clones, about 89% were seen once, and the ten largest hold roughly 4%. Enrolment of Seattle patients took place during active infection, and they were followed longitudinally. The CDR3 loop spans 15 amino acids. Germline V gives CDR1 LNHDA, CDR2 SQIVND (reference sequence). V shed 0 bases and J shed 2 bases, with 11 bases lying between them.

The sample was peripheral blood. This rearrangement joins TRBV19 to TRBJ2-7; maybe TRBD1 (5 bases). The clonotype originates from a man in his sixties with COVID-19, enrolled during active disease. The DNA for the CDR3 is TGTGCCAGTAGTATAGATCGAACAGGTCCCTACGAGCAGTACTTC. This codes for CASSIDRTGPYEQYF.